The entry that follows covers one T cell receptor beta chain sequence. The target antigen is unknown. The table came from immunoSEQ multiplex PCR; TCRdb's copy has only in-frame clones and leaves some out. Of 9,500 to 13,000 clones in the sample, over 99% are singletons; the top ten hold around 0.41%. The source of the sample is a study of monozygotic twins with cystic fibrosis. Study as a whole: Libraries were built from approximately 3 micrograms of fragmented DNA using roughly 14 PCR cycles. Overall study results and limits: Median Simpson clonality of 0.0095 suggested naive T cells predominated. V usage most resembled the co-twin in 13 of 16 pairs. In this small cohort, shared CDR3 numbers showed no association with age, concordance or disease severity.

This TCR came from a man aged 18 to 29 with cystic fibrosis. Input material: blood.

CDR3 sequence reads: CASSLSWLAASSYEQYF. The CDR3 DNA is TGTGCCAGCAGTTTATCTTGGCTAGCGGCAAGCTCCTACGAGCAGTACTTC. V is TRBV27 and J is TRBJ2-7, with 7 bases identical to TRBD2. The germline V gene has CDR1 MNHEY and CDR2 SMNVEV (reference sequence). The length of the CDR3 is 17 residues. Unmatched junction bases numbered 8, after V lost 0 bases and J lost 0 bases.